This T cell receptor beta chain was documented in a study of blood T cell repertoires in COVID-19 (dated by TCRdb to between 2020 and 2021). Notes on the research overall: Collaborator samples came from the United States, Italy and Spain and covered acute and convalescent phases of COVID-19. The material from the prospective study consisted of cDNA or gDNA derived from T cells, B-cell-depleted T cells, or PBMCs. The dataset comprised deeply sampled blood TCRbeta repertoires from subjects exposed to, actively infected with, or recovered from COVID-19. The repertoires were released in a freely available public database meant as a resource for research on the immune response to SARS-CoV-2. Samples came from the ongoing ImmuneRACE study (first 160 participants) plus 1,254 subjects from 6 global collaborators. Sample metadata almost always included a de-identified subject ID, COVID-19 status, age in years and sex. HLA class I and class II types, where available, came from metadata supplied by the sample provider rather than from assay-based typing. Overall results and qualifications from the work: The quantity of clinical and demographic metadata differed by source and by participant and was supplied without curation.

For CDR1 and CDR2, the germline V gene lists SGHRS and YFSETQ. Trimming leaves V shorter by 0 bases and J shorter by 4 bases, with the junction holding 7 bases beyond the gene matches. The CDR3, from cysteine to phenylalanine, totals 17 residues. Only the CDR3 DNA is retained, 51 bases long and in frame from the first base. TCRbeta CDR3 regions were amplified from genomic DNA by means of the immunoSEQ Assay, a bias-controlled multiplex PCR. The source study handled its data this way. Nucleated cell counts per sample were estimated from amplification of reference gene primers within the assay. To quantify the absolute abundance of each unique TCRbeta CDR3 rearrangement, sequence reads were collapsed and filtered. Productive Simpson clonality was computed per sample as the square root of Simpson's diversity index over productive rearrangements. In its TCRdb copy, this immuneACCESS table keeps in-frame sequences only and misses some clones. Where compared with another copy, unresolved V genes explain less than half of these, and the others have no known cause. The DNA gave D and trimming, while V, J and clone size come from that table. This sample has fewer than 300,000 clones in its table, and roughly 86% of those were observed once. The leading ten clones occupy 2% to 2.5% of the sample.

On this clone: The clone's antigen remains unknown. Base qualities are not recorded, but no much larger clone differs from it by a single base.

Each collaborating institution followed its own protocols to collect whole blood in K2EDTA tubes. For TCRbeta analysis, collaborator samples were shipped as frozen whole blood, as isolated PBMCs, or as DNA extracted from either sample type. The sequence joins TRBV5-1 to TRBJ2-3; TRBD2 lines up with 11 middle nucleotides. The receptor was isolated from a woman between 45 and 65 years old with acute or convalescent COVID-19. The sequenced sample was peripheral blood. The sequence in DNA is TGCGCCAGCAGCTTGGTAACTAGCGGGAGTTTATCAGATACGCAGTATTTT. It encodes CASSLVTSGSLSDTQYF.